The rows below give T cell receptor beta chains drawn from one sample of a study of CD8+ T cells in alopecia areata. Profiling relied on immunoSEQ multiplex PCR, and the TCRdb table lists in-frame clones only, not all of them. The table lists 190,000 or so clones, roughly three fifths of them singletons. This material consisted of CD4+ T cells sorted from blood, taken at week 4, from a patient treated with tofacitinib. These receptors came from a human donor with alopecia areata. Each CDR3 is given with its conserved first and last residue. Each record gives: clone size, V gene, J gene, D gene, CDR3 protein, CDR3 DNA. The D gene is left open where the match is weak. Where a row states a size, it is once, few, many or the class of an expanded clone; other rows omit it.

once	TRBV25-1	TRBJ1-2	NA	CASSETSQYGYTF	TGTGCCAGCAGTGAAACGTCCCAATATGGCTACACCTTC
few	TRBV29-1	TRBJ2-2	TRBD1	CGQGLGSGELFF	TGCGGACAGGGCTTGGGATCCGGGGAGCTGTTTTTT
few	TRBV29-1	TRBJ1-6	NA	CSVEQGGNSPLHF	TGCAGCGTTGAACAGGGCGGAAATTCACCCCTCCACTTT
NA	TRBV30	TRBJ2-2	TRBD2	CAWSVDPWARGVAGELFF	TGTGCCTGGAGTGTAGACCCATGGGCGCGGGGGGTTGCCGGGGAGCTGTTTTTT
NA	TRBV27	TRBJ2-3	NA	CASSSRVDTQYF	TGTGCCAGCAGTTCCAGGGTTGATACGCAGTATTTT
NA	TRBV5-1	TRBJ2-1	NA	CASAYRDYNEQFF	TGCGCCAGCGCCTACCGGGACTACAATGAGCAGTTCTTC
few	TRBV27	TRBJ2-2	NA	CASSSRGFTQNTGELFF	TGTGCCAGCTCATCACGCGGGTTTACCCAGAACACCGGGGAGCTGTTTTTT
NA	TRBV28	TRBJ1-6	NA	CASRYTANSSPLHF	TGTGCCAGCAGATACACGGCGAATAGTTCACCCCTCCACTTT
few	TRBV7-2	TRBJ1-5	TRBD1	CASRRTGDSNQPQHF	TGTGCCAGCAGACGGACAGGGGATAGCAATCAGCCCCAGCATTTT
NA	TRBV5-1	TRBJ2-1	NA	CASSLGGSLGNEQFF	TGCGCCAGCAGCTTGGGGGGGAGCCTAGGAAATGAGCAGTTCTTC
once	TRBV2	TRBJ1-5	NA	CASSGGEGGDQPQHF	TGTGCCAGCAGTGGTGGGGAAGGTGGTGATCAGCCCCAGCATTTT
NA	TRBV9	TRBJ1-2	TRBD1	CASSVDGQGHYGYTF	TGTGCCAGCAGCGTAGATGGACAGGGGCACTATGGCTACACCTTC
medium-sized	TRBV5-1	TRBJ2-1	TRBD2	CASSLQTSGNEQFF	TGCGCCAGCAGCCTACAGACTAGCGGCAATGAGCAGTTCTTC
NA	TRBV4-3	TRBJ1-6	NA	CASSQDSREFDSPLHF	TGCGCCAGCAGCCAAGATAGCAGGGAGTTTGATTCACCCCTCCACTTT
NA	TRBV19	TRBJ1-2	NA	CASRIGTLYGYTF	TGTGCCAGTAGGATCGGGACACTCTATGGCTACACCTTC
NA	TRBV18	TRBJ2-1	NA	CASSPSENEQFF	TGTGCCAGCTCACCATCGGAGAATGAGCAGTTCTTC
NA	TRBV30	TRBJ2-7	TRBD1	CAWMDRSTSYEQYF	TGTGCCTGGATGGACAGGTCAACCTCCTACGAGCAGTACTTC
NA	TRBV5-1	TRBJ2-7	NA	CASSLQGGPGEQYF	TGCGCCAGCAGCTTGCAGGGGGGGCCAGGCGAGCAGTACTTC
few	TRBV6-1	TRBJ1-1	NA	CASSEDLGVNTEAFF	TGTGCCAGCAGTGAAGATTTAGGGGTGAACACTGAAGCTTTCTTT
NA	TRBV7-3	TRBJ1-6	NA	CASSLEGARNSPLHF	TGTGCCAGCAGCTTAGAAGGGGCCCGTAATTCACCCCTCCACTTT
NA	TRBV30	TRBJ2-7	NA	CAWMGSYEQYF	TGTGCCTGGATGGGCTCCTACGAGCAGTACTTC
few	TRBV18	TRBJ2-1	TRBD1	CASSPGQVSYNEQFF	TGTGCCAGCTCACCAGGACAGGTTTCCTACAATGAGCAGTTCTTC
NA	TRBV14	TRBJ1-2	NA	CASSQTSQGANYGYTF	TGTGCCAGCAGCCAAACCTCACAGGGAGCTAACTATGGCTACACCTTC
NA	TRBV19	TRBJ1-5	NA	CASSAISNQPQHF	TGTGCCAGTAGCGCAATAAGCAATCAGCCCCAGCATTTT
NA	TRBV29-1	TRBJ2-1	NA	CSVDRGSNEQFF	TGCAGCGTCGACCGGGGGTCCAATGAGCAGTTCTTC
NA	TRBV7-8	TRBJ1-6	TRBD1	CASSVGQGSSPLHF	TGTGCCAGCAGCGTCGGACAGGGGAGTTCACCCCTCCACTTT
NA	TRBV4-2	TRBJ2-3	TRBD2	CASSQDPSGDPSTDTQYF	TGTGCCAGCAGCCAAGACCCTAGCGGGGACCCTAGCACAGATACGCAGTATTTT
NA	TRBV5-1	TRBJ2-5	NA	CASSFGETQYF	TGCGCCAGCAGCTTCGGAGAGACCCAGTACTTC
NA	TRBV5-1	TRBJ2-6	NA	CASSPGSTGANVLTF	TGCGCCAGCAGCCCCGGCTCAACCGGGGCCAACGTCCTGACTTTC
NA	TRBV29-1	TRBJ1-1	NA	CSVAWKGEDTEAFF	TGCAGCGTCGCTTGGAAGGGGGAGGACACTGAAGCTTTCTTT
NA	TRBV5-1	TRBJ2-7	NA	CASSPDSLGNEQYF	TGCGCCAGCAGTCCAGACAGCCTAGGGAACGAGCAGTACTTC